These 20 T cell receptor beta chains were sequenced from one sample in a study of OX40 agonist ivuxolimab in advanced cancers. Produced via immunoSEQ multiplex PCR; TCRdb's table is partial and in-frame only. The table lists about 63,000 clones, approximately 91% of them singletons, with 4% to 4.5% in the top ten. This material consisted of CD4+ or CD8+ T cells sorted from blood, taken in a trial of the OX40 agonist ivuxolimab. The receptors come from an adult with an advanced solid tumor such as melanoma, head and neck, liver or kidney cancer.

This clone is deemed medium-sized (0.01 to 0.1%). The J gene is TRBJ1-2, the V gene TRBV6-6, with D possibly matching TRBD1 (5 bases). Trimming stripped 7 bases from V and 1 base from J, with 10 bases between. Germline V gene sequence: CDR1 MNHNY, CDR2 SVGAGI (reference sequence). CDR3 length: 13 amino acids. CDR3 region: CASNKGLNYGYTF. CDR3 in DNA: TGTGCCAGCAACAAGGGACTTAACTATGGCTACACCTTC.

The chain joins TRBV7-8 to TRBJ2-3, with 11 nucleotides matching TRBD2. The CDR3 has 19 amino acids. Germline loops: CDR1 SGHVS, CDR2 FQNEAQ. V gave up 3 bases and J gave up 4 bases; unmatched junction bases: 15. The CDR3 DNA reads TGTGCCAGCAGCTTCAGGGTCAAGACTAGCGGGGTCCAGGCAGATACGCAGTATTTT. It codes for CASSFRVKTSGVQADTQYF.

The CDR3 sequence is CAWKKGLRTYEQYF. CDR3 DNA: TGTGCCTGGAAGAAAGGGTTGAGGACCTACGAGCAGTACTTC. The chain carries TRBV30 and TRBJ2-7; D gene unclear. Germline assignment: CDR1 GTSNPN and CDR2 SVGIG (reference sequence). V was shortened by 4 bases and J by 2 bases, with 15 bases between the two germline ends. This CDR3 spans 14 amino acids. Together with reference TRBV30 and TRBJ2-7, the CDR3 gives the full variable domain: SQTIHQWPATLVQPVGSPLSLECTVEGTSNPNLYWYRQAAGRGLQLLFYSVGIGQISSEVPQNLSASRPQDRQFILSSKKLLLSDSGFYLCAWKKGLRTYEQYFGPGTRLTVT.

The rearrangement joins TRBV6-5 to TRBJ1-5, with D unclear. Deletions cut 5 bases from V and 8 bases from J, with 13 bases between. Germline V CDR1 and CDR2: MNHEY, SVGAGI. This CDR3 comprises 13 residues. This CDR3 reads CASSKDAWEPQHF. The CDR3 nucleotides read TGTGCCAGCAGTAAAGATGCTTGGGAGCCCCAGCATTTT.

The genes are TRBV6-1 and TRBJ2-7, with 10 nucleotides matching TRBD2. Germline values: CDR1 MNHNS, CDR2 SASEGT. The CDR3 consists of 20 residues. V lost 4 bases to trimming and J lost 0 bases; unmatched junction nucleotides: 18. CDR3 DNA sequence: TGTGCCAGCAGTGGCGACACTAGCGGAACCCCTAGCGGGAGCTCCTACGAGCAGTACTTC. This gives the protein CASSGDTSGTPSGSSYEQYF.

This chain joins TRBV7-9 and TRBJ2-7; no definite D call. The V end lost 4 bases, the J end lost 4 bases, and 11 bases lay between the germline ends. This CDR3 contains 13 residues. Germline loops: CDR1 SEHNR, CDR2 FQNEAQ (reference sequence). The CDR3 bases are TGTGCCAGCAGCTCCCCGCTTATATACGAGCAGTACTTC. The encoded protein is CASSSPLIYEQYF.

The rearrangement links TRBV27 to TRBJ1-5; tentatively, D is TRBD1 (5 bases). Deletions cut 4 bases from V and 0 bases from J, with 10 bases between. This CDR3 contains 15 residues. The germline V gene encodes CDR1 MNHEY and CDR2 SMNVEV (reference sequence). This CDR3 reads CASSSRDFSNQPQHF. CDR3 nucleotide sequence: TGTGCCAGCAGTTCCCGGGACTTTAGCAATCAGCCCCAGCATTTT.

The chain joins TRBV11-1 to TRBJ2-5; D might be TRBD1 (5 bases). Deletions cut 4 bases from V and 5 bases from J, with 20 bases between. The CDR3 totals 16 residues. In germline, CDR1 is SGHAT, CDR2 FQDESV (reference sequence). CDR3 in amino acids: CASSSALGRAGETQYF. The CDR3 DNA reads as TGTGCCAGCAGCTCCGCCTTGGGTAGGGCAGGGGAGACCCAGTACTTC.

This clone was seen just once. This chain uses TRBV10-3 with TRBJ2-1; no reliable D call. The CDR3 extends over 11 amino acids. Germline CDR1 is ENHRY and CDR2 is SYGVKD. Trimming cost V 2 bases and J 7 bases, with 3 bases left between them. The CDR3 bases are TGTGCCATCAGTGAGGGGAATGAGCAGTTCTTC. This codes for CAISEGNEQFF.

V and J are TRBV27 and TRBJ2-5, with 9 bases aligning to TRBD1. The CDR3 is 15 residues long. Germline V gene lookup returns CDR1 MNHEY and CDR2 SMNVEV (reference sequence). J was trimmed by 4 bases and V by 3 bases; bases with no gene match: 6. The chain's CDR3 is CASSFGTGFLETQYF. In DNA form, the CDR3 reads TGTGCCAGCAGTTTCGGGACAGGGTTTTTAGAGACCCAGTACTTC.

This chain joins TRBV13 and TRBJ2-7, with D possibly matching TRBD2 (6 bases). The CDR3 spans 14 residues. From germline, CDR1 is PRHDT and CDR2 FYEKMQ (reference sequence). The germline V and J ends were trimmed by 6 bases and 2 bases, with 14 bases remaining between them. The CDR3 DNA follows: TGTGCCAGCAGTGTCTTTGCGGGGACCTACGAGCAGTACTTC. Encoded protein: CASSVFAGTYEQYF.

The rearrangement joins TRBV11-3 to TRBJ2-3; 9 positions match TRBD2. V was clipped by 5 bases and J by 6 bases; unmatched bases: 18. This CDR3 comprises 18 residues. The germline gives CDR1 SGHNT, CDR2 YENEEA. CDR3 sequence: CASSLLGSGGSAGDTQYF. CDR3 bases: TGTGCCAGCAGCCTTTTGGGTAGCGGGGGATCGGCCGGGGATACGCAGTATTTT.

The CDR3 bases are TGTGCCAGCAGTGCCGGGACAGGGGTTGACGGCTACACCTTC. It is translated as CASSAGTGVDGYTF. The rearrangement links TRBV2 to TRBJ1-2; 10 bases are a match to TRBD1. The V segment lost 4 bases and the J segment 8 bases; nucleotides outside the gene matches: 7. From germline, CDR1 is SNHLY and CDR2 FYNNEI. CDR3 length: 14 residues. The whole variable domain, remainder taken from reference TRBV2 and TRBJ1-2, is EPEVTQTPSHQVTQMGQEVILRCVPISNHLYFYWYRQILGQKVEFLVSFYNNEISEKSEIFDDQFSVERPDGSNFTLKIRSTKLEDSAMYFCASSAGTGVDGYTFGSGTRLTVV.

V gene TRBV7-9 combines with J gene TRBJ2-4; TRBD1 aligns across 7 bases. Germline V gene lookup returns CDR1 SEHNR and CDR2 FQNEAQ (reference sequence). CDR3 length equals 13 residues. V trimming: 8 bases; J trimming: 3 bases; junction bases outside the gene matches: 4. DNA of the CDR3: TGTGCCAGCCTAGGACAGGTCAAAAACATTCAGTACTTC. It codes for CASLGQVKNIQYF.

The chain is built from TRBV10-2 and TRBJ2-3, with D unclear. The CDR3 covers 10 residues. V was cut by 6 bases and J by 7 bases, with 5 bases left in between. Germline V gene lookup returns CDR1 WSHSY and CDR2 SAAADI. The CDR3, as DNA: TGCGCCAGCAGGGATAATACGCAGTATTTT. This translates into CASRDNTQYF.

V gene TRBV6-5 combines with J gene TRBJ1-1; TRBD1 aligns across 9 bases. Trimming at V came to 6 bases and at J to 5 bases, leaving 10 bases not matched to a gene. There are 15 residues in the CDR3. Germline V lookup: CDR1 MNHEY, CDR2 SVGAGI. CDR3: CASSPSQTGGTEAFF. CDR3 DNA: TGTGCCAGCAGCCCTTCTCAGACAGGGGGGACTGAAGCTTTCTTT.

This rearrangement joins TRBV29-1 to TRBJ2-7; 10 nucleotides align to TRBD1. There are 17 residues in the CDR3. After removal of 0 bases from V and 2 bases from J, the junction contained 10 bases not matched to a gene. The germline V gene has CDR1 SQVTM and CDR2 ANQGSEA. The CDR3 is CSVEDPNSGTGAYEQYF. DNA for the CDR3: TGCAGCGTTGAAGACCCGAACTCCGGGACAGGGGCCTACGAGCAGTACTTC.

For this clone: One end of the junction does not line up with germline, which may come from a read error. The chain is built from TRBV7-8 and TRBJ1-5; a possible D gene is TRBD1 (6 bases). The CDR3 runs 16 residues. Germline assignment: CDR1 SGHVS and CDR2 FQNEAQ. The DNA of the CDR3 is TGTGCCAGCAGCCTGGGCCTACGGGGGCTGGGTCAGCTCCAGCATTTT. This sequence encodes CASSLGLRGLGQLQHF.

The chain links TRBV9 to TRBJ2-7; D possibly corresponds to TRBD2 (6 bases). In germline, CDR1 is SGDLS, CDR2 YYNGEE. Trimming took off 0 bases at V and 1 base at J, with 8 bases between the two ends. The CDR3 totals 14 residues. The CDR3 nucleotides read TGTGCCAGCAGCGTAGGGGGGGAATCCTACGAGCAGTACTTC. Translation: CASSVGGESYEQYF.

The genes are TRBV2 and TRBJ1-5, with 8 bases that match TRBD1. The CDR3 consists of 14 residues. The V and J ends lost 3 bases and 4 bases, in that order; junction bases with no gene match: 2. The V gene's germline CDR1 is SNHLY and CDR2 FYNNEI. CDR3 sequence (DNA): TGTGCCAGCAGTGAGTACAGGGGGAATCAGCCCCAGCATTTT. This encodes CASSEYRGNQPQHF.